These T cell receptor beta chains were read from a single sample in a study of beta chain features in type 1 diabetes. TCRdb's copy holds only in-frame clones and misses some; the assay was immunoSEQ multiplex PCR. The sample includes some 240,000 clones, about 11% of them seen just once. Specimen: central memory CD4+ T cells from blood. Every receptor here comes from a young man in good health. The CDR3 runs from the conserved cysteine through the conserved F or W. A D gene is named only where the DNA matches it firmly. Rows may omit the clone size; those that give it use once, few, many or a size class.

CDR3 DNA	CDR3 protein	V gene	J gene	clone size	D gene
TGTGCCAGCAGCCCCCTGGGACTGGAAGTCACCGGGGAGCTGTTTTTT	CASSPLGLEVTGELFF	TRBV14	TRBJ2-2	many	NA
TGTGCCAGCAGTTACTCGGGGACTCTTCTGATAGATACGCAGTATTTT	CASSYSGTLLIDTQYF	TRBV6-6	TRBJ2-3	NA	NA
TGCAGTGCGGGACTAGCGGGAGCCTCGTACTTC	CSAGLAGASYF	TRBV20-1	TRBJ2-7	NA	TRBD2
TGTGCCAGCAGCAGAGACAGGGTCACAGATACGCAGTATTTT	CASSRDRVTDTQYF	TRBV7-9	TRBJ2-3	few	TRBD1
TGTGCCAGCTCACCAAGAGGCGACGAGCAGTACTTC	CASSPRGDEQYF	TRBV18	TRBJ2-7	few	NA
TGTGCCAGCAGCCTGGCGGGTGCGGATGAGCAGTTCTTC	CASSLAGADEQFF	TRBV28	TRBJ2-1	many	NA
TGTGCCAGCAGCTTGTCCCCTAGCGGGAGATCAGAGACCCAGTACTTC	CASSLSPSGRSETQYF	TRBV5-4	TRBJ2-5	few	TRBD2
TGTGCCTTACCGGGACTTCGCACAGATACGCAGTATTTT	CALPGLRTDTQYF	TRBV30	TRBJ2-3	few	NA
TGTGCCACCCTTTTCGGGACAGGGTCCTACAATGAGCAGTTCTTC	CATLFGTGSYNEQFF	TRBV10-3	TRBJ2-1	few	TRBD1
TGTGCCAGCAAAGGCCAAGGCATCTACGAGCAGTACTTC	CASKGQGIYEQYF	TRBV6-5	TRBJ2-7	NA	NA
TGTGCCATCAGCGGCACTAGCGGGAGTGCCAACGAGCAGTACTTC	CAISGTSGSANEQYF	TRBV10-3	TRBJ2-7	few	TRBD2
TGTGCCAGCAGCCAAGGACCCGCGGGGGGATGGGAGACCCAGTACTTC	CASSQGPAGGWETQYF	TRBV4-2	TRBJ2-5	few	TRBD2
TGTGCCAGCAGCCAGGTCAACTATGGCTACACCTTC	CASSQVNYGYTF	TRBV7-2	TRBJ1-2	few	NA
TGCGCCAGCAGCCAAGGCAGGGGGCGTGTGAACACTGAAGCTTTCTTT	CASSQGRGRVNTEAFF	TRBV4-1	TRBJ1-1	NA	TRBD1
TGTGCCAGCAGCGGGTCATACCAAGAGACCCAGTACTTC	CASSGSYQETQYF	TRBV9	TRBJ2-5	few	NA
TGTGCCAGCAGCCCCACTAGCGGGTTTTACAATGAGCAGTTCTTC	CASSPTSGFYNEQFF	TRBV7-7	TRBJ2-1	many	TRBD2
TGTGCCAGTAGTGCCAACCTAGCGGGAGTTATAGAGACCCAGTACTTC	CASSANLAGVIETQYF	TRBV19	TRBJ2-5	NA	TRBD2
TGCGCCAGCAGCCAAGGGACTTTCAGCACAGATACGCAGTATTTT	CASSQGTFSTDTQYF	TRBV4-3	TRBJ2-3	NA	NA
TGTGCCAGCAGCTTAACAGGGAGGGTCTACGAGCAGTACTTC	CASSLTGRVYEQYF	TRBV7-2	TRBJ2-7	NA	NA
TGTGCCAGCAGTGACGCAGGCGTGGACACCGGGGAGCTGTTTTTT	CASSDAGVDTGELFF	TRBV6-1	TRBJ2-2	NA	NA
TGTGCCAGCAGCGTAAGTGGCCAGAAAGAAGAGACCCAGTACTTC	CASSVSGQKEETQYF	TRBV9	TRBJ2-5	few	NA
TGTGCCAGCAGCGGCCGACGGATAGGACAGGTTAAATTTGAGTACTTC	CASSGRRIGQVKFEYF	TRBV5-6	TRBJ2-7	NA	TRBD1
TGTGCCAGCAGTAGGGCAGCCATACAGAACAACAACGTCCTGACTTTC	CASSRAAIQNNNVLTF	TRBV2	TRBJ2-6	many	NA
TGTGCCAGCACCTTAAATAGTGGCGCAGGGGGAGGGGAGACCCAGTACTTC	CASTLNSGAGGGETQYF	TRBV7-2	TRBJ2-5	few	NA
TGTGCCTGGAGTGTGGGAACTGGAAACACCATATATTTT	CAWSVGTGNTIYF	TRBV30	TRBJ1-3	few	NA
TGTGCCAGCAGGGGGACTAGCGGGAGAGCGCTAGATACGCAGTATTTT	CASRGTSGRALDTQYF	TRBV2	TRBJ2-3	few	TRBD2
TGCAGCGGTCGGGAGGGCGAAACTACCGGGGAGCTGTTTTTT	CSGREGETTGELFF	TRBV29-1	TRBJ2-2	few	TRBD2
TGTGCCAGCAGCGTCCCCCGGGCTAGGGGGGCGGGAGAGCGGTATGAGCAGTTCTTC	CASSVPRARGAGERYEQFF	TRBV9	TRBJ2-1	few	NA
TGCAGCGTCGTAGGGACTAGCGCTAGCACAGATACGCAGTATTTT	CSVVGTSASTDTQYF	TRBV29-1	TRBJ2-3	NA	TRBD2
TGTGCCAGCAGTGTTAAGGAGACAGCGTATGGCTACACCTTC	CASSVKETAYGYTF	TRBV6-1	TRBJ1-2	many	NA
TGTGCCAGCTCAGCTCGGGAAACTAGCGGGAGATACGAGCAGTACTTC	CASSARETSGRYEQYF	TRBV18	TRBJ2-7	few	TRBD2
TGTGCCAGCTCACCCCCCGGGCCCGTTGTTCAGTACTTC	CASSPPGPVVQYF	TRBV18	TRBJ2-4	NA	NA
TGTGCCAGCAGCGAGCGGACCGGGGTAGGTGAGCAGTACTTC	CASSERTGVGEQYF	TRBV13	TRBJ2-7	few	NA
TGTGCCAGCAGCTCTGAAAATGAGCAGTTCTTC	CASSSENEQFF	TRBV7-9	TRBJ2-1	many	NA
TGTGCCAGCCAGAGAGCGGGAGGGCAAGAGACCCAGTACTTC	CASQRAGGQETQYF	TRBV18	TRBJ2-5	NA	TRBD2
TGTGCCAGCAGTGAGACGACTAGCGGGAGTACGTCGTCCAAAAACATTCAGTACTTC	CASSETTSGSTSSKNIQYF	TRBV6-1	TRBJ2-4	few	TRBD2
TGTGCCAGCAGCTTTAGCGGGACAGCGGTTGGGCCCCAGCATTTT	CASSFSGTAVGPQHF	TRBV5-6	TRBJ1-5	few	TRBD1
TGTGCCAGCAGCGCCCGGTCACGTGGAAACACCATATATTTT	CASSARSRGNTIYF	TRBV7-9	TRBJ1-3	NA	NA
TGCAGCGGCTCTACTAGGTTCCAAGAGACCCAGTACTTC	CSGSTRFQETQYF	TRBV29-1	TRBJ2-5	few	NA
TGTGCCAGCAGTGAACAGGGGGCGGCGTACGAGCAGTACTTC	CASSEQGAAYEQYF	TRBV25-1	TRBJ2-7	few	TRBD1
TGCGCCAGCAAACAGGGAACGACATCCTACAATGAGCAGTTCTTC	CASKQGTTSYNEQFF	TRBV5-1	TRBJ2-1	few	NA
TGTGCCAGCAGCGTATATGGGGACGGATCGGCTGGAAACACCATATATTTT	CASSVYGDGSAGNTIYF	TRBV9	TRBJ1-3	NA	NA
TGCGCCAGCAGCCAAGTGGGTGGTACCTACGAGCAGTACTTC	CASSQVGGTYEQYF	TRBV4-3	TRBJ2-7	few	NA
TGTGCCAGCAGCTTGGGCTCCGGACTCCAAGAGACCCAGTACTTC	CASSLGSGLQETQYF	TRBV5-6	TRBJ2-5	NA	NA
TGTGCCAGCAGCTTAACGGGAGGGCACAATGAGCAGTTCTTC	CASSLTGGHNEQFF	TRBV7-9	TRBJ2-1	NA	TRBD2
TGTGCCAGCAGCCCTCGATCGTACCAAGAGACCCAGTACTTC	CASSPRSYQETQYF	TRBV7-2	TRBJ2-5	NA	NA
TGCGCCAGCAGCTTGGGCGGTGGGGGCTGGGCCAACGTCCTGACTTTC	CASSLGGGGWANVLTF	TRBV5-1	TRBJ2-6	many	NA
TGTGCCAGCAGCTCCCAGGGGACTAGCGGGAGACTCACAGATACGCAGTATTTT	CASSSQGTSGRLTDTQYF	TRBV7-2	TRBJ2-3	few	TRBD2
TGCGCCAGCAGCCGGGTCCCAAACGACGAGCAGTACTTC	CASSRVPNDEQYF	TRBV4-1	TRBJ2-7	many	NA
TGCGCCAGCAGCTTGAGTGGGGTGTCCTCCTACAATGAGCAGTTCTTC	CASSLSGVSSYNEQFF	TRBV5-1	TRBJ2-1	few	NA
TGCAGCGTTGTGGTAGACCGCTCCTTCCGGGAGACCCAGTACTTC	CSVVVDRSFRETQYF	TRBV29-1	TRBJ2-5	NA	NA
TGCAGCGTTGCTCTGACGAGTGAAAAACTGTTTTTT	CSVALTSEKLFF	TRBV29-1	TRBJ1-4	NA	NA
TGTGCCAGCAGTTACTCGAACATCCCAGATAACTATGGCTACACCTTC	CASSYSNIPDNYGYTF	TRBV6-5	TRBJ1-2	few	NA